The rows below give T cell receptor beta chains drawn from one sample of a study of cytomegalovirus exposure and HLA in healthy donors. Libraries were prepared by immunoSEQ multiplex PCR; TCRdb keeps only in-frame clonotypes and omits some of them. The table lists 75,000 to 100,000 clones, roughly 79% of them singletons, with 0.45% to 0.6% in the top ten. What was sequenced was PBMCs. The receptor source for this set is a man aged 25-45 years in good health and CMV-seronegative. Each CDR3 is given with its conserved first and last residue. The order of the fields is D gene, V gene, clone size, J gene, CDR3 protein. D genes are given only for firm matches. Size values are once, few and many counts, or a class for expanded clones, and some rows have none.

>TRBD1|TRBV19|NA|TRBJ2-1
CASTSRQGKNEQFF
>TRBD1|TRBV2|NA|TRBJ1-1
CASGEDRKGTEAFF
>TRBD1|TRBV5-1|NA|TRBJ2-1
CASSPGQGGEQFF
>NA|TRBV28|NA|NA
CASSRTVPSYEQYF
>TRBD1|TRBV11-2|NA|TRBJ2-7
CASSWDRGYEQYF
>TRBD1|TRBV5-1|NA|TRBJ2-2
CASSTGQGAGELFF
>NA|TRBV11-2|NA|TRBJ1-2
CASSPVWAPDGYTF
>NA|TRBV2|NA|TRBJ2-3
CASSVMTSTDTQYF
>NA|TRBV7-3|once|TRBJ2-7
CASSLTGGSYEQYF
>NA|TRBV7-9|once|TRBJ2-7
CASSFNYEQYF
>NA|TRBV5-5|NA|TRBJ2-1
CASSLEAYPSYNEQFF
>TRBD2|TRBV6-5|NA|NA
CASTTPGGGYEQYF
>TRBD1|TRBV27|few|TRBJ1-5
CARTGSNQPQHF
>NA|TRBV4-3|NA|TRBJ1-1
CASSQVTRKNTEAFF
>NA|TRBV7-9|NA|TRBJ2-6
CASSLAGRGTLSGANVLTF
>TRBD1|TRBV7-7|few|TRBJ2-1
CASSITTGGSINEQFF
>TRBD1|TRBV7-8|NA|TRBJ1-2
CASSLGTGDYYGYTF
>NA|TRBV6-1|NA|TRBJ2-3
CASSELAAPTDTQYF
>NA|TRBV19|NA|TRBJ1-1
CASSIDLNTEAFF
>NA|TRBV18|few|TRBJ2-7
CASSPQNRVFEQYF
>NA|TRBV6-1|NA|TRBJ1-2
CASSEPGLSGYGYTF
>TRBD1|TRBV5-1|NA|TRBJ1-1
CASSSDRGPTEAFF
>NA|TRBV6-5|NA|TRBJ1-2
CASSYSPVEGVYGYTF
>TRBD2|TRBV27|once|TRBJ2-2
CASSSLAGGGSGELFF
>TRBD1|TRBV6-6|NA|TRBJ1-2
CASSRGGQANYGYTF
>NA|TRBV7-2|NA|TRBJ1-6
CASSLGAGAQSPLHF
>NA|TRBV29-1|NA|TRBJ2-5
CSVRAGVETQYF
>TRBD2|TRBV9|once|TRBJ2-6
CASSVDPSGGSGANVLTF
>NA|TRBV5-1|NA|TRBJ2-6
CASSLEFIATGANVLTF
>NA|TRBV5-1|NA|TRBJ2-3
CASSLSPGTDTQYF
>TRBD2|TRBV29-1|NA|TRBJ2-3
CSAYSGSSTDTQYF
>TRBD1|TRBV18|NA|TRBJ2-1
CASSSGTGAHNEQFF
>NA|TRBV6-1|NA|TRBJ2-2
CASRVGTLNTGELFF
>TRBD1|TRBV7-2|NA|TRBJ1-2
CASSYKQGATYGYTF
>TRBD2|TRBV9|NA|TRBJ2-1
CASSVGGDSYNEQFF
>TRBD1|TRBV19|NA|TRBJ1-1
CASSPSPGQGNTEAFF
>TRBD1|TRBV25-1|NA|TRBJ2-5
CASTNLGTGGGETQYF
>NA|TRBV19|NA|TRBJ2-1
CASSLNRNEQFF
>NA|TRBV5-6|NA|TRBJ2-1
CASSLVSNEQFF
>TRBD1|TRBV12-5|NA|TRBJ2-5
CASAIGAGGETQYF
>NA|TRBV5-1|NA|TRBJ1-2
CASSLSPGANYGYTF
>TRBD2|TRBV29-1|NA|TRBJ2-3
CSVAGTRGTDTQYF
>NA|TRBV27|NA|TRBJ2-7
CASSLRQYGRYEQYF
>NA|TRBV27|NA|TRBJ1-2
CASTPPDRANYGYTF
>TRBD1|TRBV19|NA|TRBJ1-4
CASSGTGYGLGEKLFF
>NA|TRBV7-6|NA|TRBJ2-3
CASSLVTSLSTDTQYF
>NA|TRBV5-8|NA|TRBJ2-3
CASSYGTITDTQYF
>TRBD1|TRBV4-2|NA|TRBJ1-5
CASSQTGDNQPQHF
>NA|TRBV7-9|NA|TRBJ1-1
CASSLRGFEAFF
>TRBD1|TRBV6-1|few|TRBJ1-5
CASSGQGNNQPQHF
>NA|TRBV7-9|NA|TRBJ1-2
CASSLERRFYGYTF
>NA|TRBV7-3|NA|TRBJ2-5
CASSKGLATGETQYF
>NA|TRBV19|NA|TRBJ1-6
CASSIVINSPLHF
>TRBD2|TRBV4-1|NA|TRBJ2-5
CASSLTRLAFVGETQYF
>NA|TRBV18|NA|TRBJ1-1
CASSPLSGGHEAFF
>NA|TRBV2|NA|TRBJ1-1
CASTRDRPNTEAFF
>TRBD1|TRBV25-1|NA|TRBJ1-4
CASSASGQGRTNEKLFF
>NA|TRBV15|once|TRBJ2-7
CATRVYGVSYEQYF
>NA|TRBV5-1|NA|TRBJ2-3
CASQHSGSTDTQYF
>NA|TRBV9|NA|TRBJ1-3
CASSDRDSGNTIYF